The 9 T cell receptor beta chains given below trace back to one sample, sequenced in a study of blood T cell repertoires in COVID-19. Sequencing was performed with immunoSEQ multiplex PCR; in TCRdb, only in-frame clones are kept and a portion is missing. Of 140,000 or so clones listed, 87% are singletons. The specimen sequenced was peripheral blood. The receptors derive from a woman in her fifties or sixties with acute or convalescent COVID-19.

The chain has TRBV11-3 and TRBJ2-3; D perhaps matches TRBD2 (7 bases). CDR3 size: 17 residues. V lost 5 bases, J lost 0 bases, and 18 bases lay in between. Germline V gene data show CDR1 as SGHNT and CDR2 as YENEEA. The CDR3 region has the DNA TGTGCCAGCAGCCGGGGGGCAGGGGCCCTTAGCACAGATACGCAGTATTTT. Protein sequence: CASSRGAGALSTDTQYF.

In nucleotides, the CDR3 is TGTGCCAGCAGCAAAGGGGGAAGGACAGGGGGTTGTCAGCCCCAGCATTTT. The encoded protein is CASSKGGRTGGCQPQHF. The V gene is TRBV21-1, the J gene TRBJ1-5; the tabulated D call, TRBD1, remains unverified against the DNA. TRBV21-1 is a known pseudogene. This CDR3 has 17 amino acids.

The chain employs TRBV19 and TRBJ2-2, with TRBD1 matching 8 bases. In germline, CDR1 is LNHDA, CDR2 SQIVND (reference sequence). The CDR3 is 16 residues long. Unmatched junction bases numbered 5, after V lost 5 bases and J lost 0 bases. The CDR3 nucleotides read TGTGCCAGTAGTCTGATACAGGGGGCGAACACCGGGGAGCTGTTTTTT. This translates into CASSLIQGANTGELFF.

The rearrangement links TRBV19 to TRBJ1-1; 8 bases agree with TRBD1. Germline V gene sequence: CDR1 LNHDA, CDR2 SQIVND (reference sequence). There are 15 residues in the CDR3. J was trimmed by 2 bases and V by 2 bases; bases with no gene match: 4. CDR3 coding DNA: TGTGCCAGTAGTATAAGGGGACAGGCCAACACTGAAGCTTTCTTT. It codes for CASSIRGQANTEAFF.

V and J are TRBV5-4 and TRBJ2-2, with TRBD2 matching over 8 bases. V lost 0 bases to trimming and J lost 6 bases; unmatched junction nucleotides: 7. The CDR3 has 16 residues. Germline V gene sequence: CDR1 SGHNT, CDR2 YYREEE (reference sequence). The CDR3 nucleotides are TGTGCCAGCAGCTTGGTTCGCCGGGAGGGCGCCGGGGAGCTGTTTTTT. It encodes CASSLVRREGAGELFF.

The chain's CDR3 is CAWSQGTGRTDTQYF. The CDR3 DNA follows: TGTGCCTGGAGTCAGGGGACAGGGCGCACAGATACGCAGTATTTT. The V call is TRBV30, the J call TRBJ2-3; 9 positions match TRBD1. This CDR3 is 15 amino acids long. V lost 2 bases and J lost 1; bases outside the gene matches: 4. CDR1 GTSNPN and CDR2 SVGIG come from the germline V gene (reference sequence).

In its sample, this clone was seen a few times. The chain employs TRBV27 and TRBJ2-2, with TRBD1 identical over 8 bases. Germline-derived CDR1 and CDR2 are MNHEY and SMNVEV (reference sequence). Losses at the gene ends were 3 bases for V and 0 bases for J; bases not matched to a gene: 6. CDR3 length: 17 amino acids. Here the CDR3 DNA reads TGTGCCAGCAGTTTCAAACAGGGGGGTCCGAACACCGGGGAGCTGTTTTTT. Protein: CASSFKQGGPNTGELFF.

V usage is TRBV11-2 and J usage is TRBJ1-4; D is possibly TRBD1 (5 bases). The CDR3 consists of 15 residues. The V and J ends lost 0 bases and 6 bases respectively, with 11 bases between them. Germline values: CDR1 SGHAT, CDR2 FQNNGV. The CDR3 is CASSLDPGDDEKLFF. The CDR3 nucleotides are TGTGCCAGCAGCTTAGATCCGGGGGACGATGAAAAACTGTTTTTT.

Worth noting for this clone: Distinct nucleotide sequences in the sample also encode this CDR3. The chain joins TRBV19 to TRBJ1-1; D unresolved. Trimming removed 1 base from V and 4 bases from J, with 4 bases in between. The CDR3 runs to 12 residues. Germline V gene lookup returns CDR1 LNHDA and CDR2 SQIVND (reference sequence). CDR3 residues: CASSIGSTEAFF. The CDR3 nucleotides are TGTGCCAGTAGTATAGGGAGCACTGAAGCTTTCTTT.